Below, 3 T cell receptor beta chains from the same sample are listed, as sequenced in a study of identical twins. TCRdb itself ran the 5' RACE reads through MiXCR, one entry per CDR3 protein. The sample lists 640,000 or so distinct CDR3 sequences, approximately 6.1% occurring once. Sequenced sample: naive T cells sorted from blood. The receptor set was obtained from a man aged 18 to 29 in good health.

The rearrangement joins TRBV11-2 to TRBJ2-2; 8 bases fit TRBD2. Germline trimming cut 3 bases from V and 7 bases from J; bases unmatched to any gene: 13. Germline CDR1 is SGHAT and CDR2 is FQNNGV. This CDR3 has 17 residues. The CDR3 loop reads CASSLPHWTSLGGELFF. DNA of the CDR3: TGTGCCAGCAGCTTGCCCCATTGGACTAGCCTTGGCGGGGAGCTGTTTTTT.

This clonotype turned up a few times. V usage is TRBV29-1 and J usage is TRBJ2-5; a possible D gene is TRBD2 (7 bases). In germline, CDR1 is SQVTM, CDR2 ANQGSEA. The CDR3 totals 15 residues. The V gene lost 1 base and the J gene lost 5 bases, with 17 bases spanning the gap. CDR3 nucleotides: TGCAGCGTTGAAGCGCGAGGGGGGGCCAGGGAGACCCAGTACTTC. Translating it yields CSVEARGGARETQYF.

The sample holds a few counts of this clonotype. The CDR3: CASSWKYPGEAGKAYEQYF. The CDR3 DNA reads as TGTGCCAGCAGCTGGAAGTACCCAGGGGAAGCGGGCAAAGCCTACGAGCAGTACTTC. The V gene is TRBV11-1, the J gene TRBJ2-7, with D perhaps TRBD1 or TRBD2 (6 bases each). Trimming took off 4 bases at V and 2 bases at J, with 27 bases between the two ends. This CDR3 spans 19 amino acids. Germline V lookup: CDR1 SGHAT, CDR2 FQDESV (reference sequence).